This TCR beta chain was recovered during a study of blood T cell repertoires in COVID-19. Whole-study context: Sources were T cells, B-cell-depleted T cells, or PBMCs; the material itself was cDNA or gDNA.

Assay used: immunoSEQ multiplex PCR; TCRdb lists only in-frame clones, some missing. The table includes approximately 160,000 clones, about 82% detected once. The sample taken for sequencing was peripheral blood. The TCR was taken from a man aged 45-65 years with active or convalescent COVID-19.

CDR3 nucleotides: TGTGCCAGCAGTCCCCGACAGGTCTACGAGCAGTACTTC. Amino acids: CASSPRQVYEQYF. The genes are TRBV27 and TRBJ2-7, with D possibly being TRBD1 (6 bases). The length of the CDR3 is 13 residues. Germline CDR1 and CDR2: MNHEY and SMNVEV (reference sequence). Trimming took off 5 bases at V and 3 bases at J, with 11 bases between the two ends.